This T cell receptor beta chain was retrieved from a study of T cell responses to AZD1222 COVID-19 vaccine. Broader study findings: Vaccine-related CD4 TCRs covered spike, predominating at 160-218 and 743-854.

Per germline, CDR1 SGHNT and CDR2 YYREEE (reference sequence). With 2 bases removed from V and 5 bases from J, the gap between germline ends came to 8 bases. The CDR3 runs 13 residues. The assay was immunoSEQ multiplex PCR, and TCRdb's table has in-frame clones only and misses some. The data contain 150,000 to 180,000 clones, under 95% of them singletons. A remark on this clone: Its specificity is unknown.

The sequence derives from an adult in good health. J is TRBJ2-1 and V is TRBV5-4; D is undetermined. Source: peripheral blood, taken on day 0 of AZD1222 vaccination. CDR3 nucleotides: TGTGCCAGCAGCTTCGGATCCCACAATGAGCAGTTCTTC. Translation: CASSFGSHNEQFF.